This T cell receptor beta chain was recorded in a study of OX40 agonist ivuxolimab in advanced cancers. The V end lost 2 bases, the J end lost 7 bases, and 8 bases lay between the germline ends. Germline CDR1 SGHTA, CDR2 FQGNSA. This CDR3 is 12 amino acids long. TCRdb's table, derived via immunoSEQ multiplex PCR, lists solely in-frame clones and lacks some. This table holds roughly 120,000 clones, around 93% found once. This chain uses TRBV7-2 with TRBJ1-1, with a tentative D call TRBD1 (5 bases). Sequenced here: CD4+ or CD8+ T cells sorted from blood, sampled in a trial of the OX40 agonist ivuxolimab. The clonotype was recovered from an adult with an advanced solid tumor such as melanoma, head and neck, liver or kidney cancer. In DNA, the CDR3 is TGTGCCAGCAGCTTACGGGGGAGTGAAGCTTTCTTT. This codes for CASSLRGSEAFF.